The clone carrying this T cell receptor beta chain was counted between two and nine times. The CDR3 consists of 14 residues. CDR1 and CDR2 from the germline V gene are MNHEY and SVGEGT. V lost 6 bases, J lost 5 bases, and 16 bases lay in between. These data come from a study of blood T cells in healthy people across ages. Primers used in a second PCR of about 6 to 12 cycles were a sample-barcoded 5' primer and a J-beta primer mix. Using its own MiXCR run on the 5' RACE reads, TCRdb lists one record per CDR3 protein. This sample has some 860,000 distinct CDR3 sequences, with 56% found just once. The chain joins TRBV6-2 or TRBV6-3 to TRBJ2-5; D not certain. The source material was blood. The clonotype was recovered from a man aged 35 to 55 in good health. The CDR3 sequence is CASRLMWSFETQYF. The CDR3 DNA is TGTGCCAGCAGACTGATGTGGAGTTTCGAGACCCAGTACTTC.